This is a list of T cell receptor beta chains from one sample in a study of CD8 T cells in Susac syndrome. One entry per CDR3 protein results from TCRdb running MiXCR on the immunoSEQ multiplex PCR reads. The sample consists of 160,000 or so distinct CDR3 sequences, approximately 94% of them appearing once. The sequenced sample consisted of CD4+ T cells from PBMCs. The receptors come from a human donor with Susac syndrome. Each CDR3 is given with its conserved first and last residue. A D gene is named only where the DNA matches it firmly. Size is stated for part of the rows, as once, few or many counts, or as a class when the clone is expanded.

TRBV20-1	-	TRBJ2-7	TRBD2	CSARDGGAGGEQYF	TGCAGTGCGCGTGACGGGGGGGCCGGTGGCGAGCAGTACTTC
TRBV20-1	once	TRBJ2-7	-	CSAPAGDRLSYEQYF	TGCAGTGCCCCGGCGGGGGACAGACTCTCCTACGAGCAGTACTTC
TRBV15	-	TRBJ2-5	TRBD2	CATAPGGARETQYF	TGTGCCACCGCCCCGGGGGGGGCGAGGGAGACCCAGTACTTC
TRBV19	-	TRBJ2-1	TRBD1	CASSIGTGQGEQFF	TGTGCCAGTAGTATCGGGACAGGGCAAGGAGAGCAGTTCTTC
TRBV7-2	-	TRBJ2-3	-	CASSSRGVTQYF	TGTGCCAGCAGCTCGCGCGGCGTTACGCAGTATTTT
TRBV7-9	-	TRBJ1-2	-	CASSATVYGYTF	TGTGCCAGCAGCGCCACAGTCTATGGCTACACCTTC
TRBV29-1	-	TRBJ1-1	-	CSVAGQMNTEAFF	TGCAGCGTCGCCGGACAGATGAACACTGAAGCTTTCTTT
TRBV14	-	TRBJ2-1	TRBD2	CASSQEIGLAGKLDYNEQFF	TGTGCCAGCAGCCAAGAAATCGGGCTAGCGGGGAAACTAGACTACAATGAGCAGTTCTTC
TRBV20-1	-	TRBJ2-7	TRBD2	CSASGGGHHYEQYF	TGCAGTGCTAGCGGGGGGGGACACCACTACGAGCAGTACTTC
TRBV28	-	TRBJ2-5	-	CASSLLSQETQYF	TGTGCCAGCAGTTTACTTTCGCAAGAGACCCAGTACTTC
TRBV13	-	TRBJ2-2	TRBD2	CASSDSSGDTGELFF	TGTGCCAGCAGCGATTCTAGCGGGGACACCGGGGAGCTGTTTTTT
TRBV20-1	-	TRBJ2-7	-	CSAREGVTYEQYF	TGCAGTGCTAGAGAGGGTGTCACCTACGAGCAGTACTTC
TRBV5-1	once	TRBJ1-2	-	CASSAAGGAQGYTF	TGCGCCAGCAGCGCCGCTGGGGGGGCGCAGGGCTACACCTTC
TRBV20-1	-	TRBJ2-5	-	CSATTSAETQYF	TGCAGTGCCACTACTAGTGCCGAGACCCAGTACTTC
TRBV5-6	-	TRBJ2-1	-	CASSLASVSYNEQFF	TGTGCCAGCAGCTTGGCCAGCGTCTCCTACAATGAGCAGTTCTTC
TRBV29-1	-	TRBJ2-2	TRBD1	CSVTGNAGELFF	TGCAGCGTGACAGGGAACGCCGGGGAGCTGTTTTTT
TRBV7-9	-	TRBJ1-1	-	CASSLSPHTNTEAFF	TGTGCCAGCAGCTTATCCCCACACACTAACACTGAAGCTTTCTTT
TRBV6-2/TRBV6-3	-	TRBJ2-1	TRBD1	CATGRTGGDEQFF	TGTGCCACCGGACGGACAGGGGGAGATGAGCAGTTCTTC
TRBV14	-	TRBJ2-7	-	CASSQGQGYEQYF	TGTGCCAGCAGCCAAGGCCAGGGATACGAGCAGTACTTC
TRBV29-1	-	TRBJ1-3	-	CSVEVGGNTIYF	TGCAGCGTTGAAGTTGGCGGAAACACCATATATTTT
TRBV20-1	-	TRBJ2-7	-	CSARGYLNRDEQYF	TGCAGTGCTAGAGGGTACCTCAATCGGGACGAGCAGTACTTC
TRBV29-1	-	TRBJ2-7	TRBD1	CSVEVSRGTGRNEQYF	TGCAGCGTTGAAGTTTCCAGAGGGACAGGGCGTAACGAGCAGTACTTC
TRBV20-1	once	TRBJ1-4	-	CSASRYGGPQEKLFF	TGCAGTGCTAGTCGGTATGGGGGGCCGCAAGAAAAACTGTTTTTT